This T cell receptor beta chain was sequenced in a study of blood T cell repertoires in COVID-19. Looking at the study overall: Spain, Italy and the United States supplied samples that represented acute and convalescent COVID-19. The analysed material was cDNA or gDNA that came from T cells, B-cell-depleted T cells, or PBMCs.

Germline-derived CDR1 and CDR2 are SGHRS and YFSETQ. This CDR3 has 15 amino acids. Trimming cost V 0 bases and J 2 bases; bases outside gene matches: 2. Original processing methods: Amplified reference gene primers provided the basis for estimating nucleated cell counts. The method was immunoSEQ multiplex PCR; TCRdb's version includes in-frame clones alone and lacks a portion of them. The V and J calls and clone size come from that table; D and trimming were worked out from the DNA. This table holds a few hundred thousand clones, about 87% found once. The sample holds a few counts of this clone. This rearrangement joins TRBV5-1 to TRBJ2-7; TRBD2 aligns across 10 bases. The origin of this receptor is a man in his 60s who had recovered from COVID-19. Material: peripheral blood. The CDR3 nucleotides are TGCGCCAGCAGCTTGGCTAGCGGGGGAACCTACGAGCAGTACTTC. It specifies CASSLASGGTYEQYF.